The present T cell receptor beta chain was sequenced within a study of T-cell reconstitution after alpha-beta-depleted transplantation in children. This clonotype was counted many times. It was with unique molecular identifiers that the TCRbeta library was prepared. MiXCR, run by TCRdb on the PCR reads, gives a single entry per CDR3 protein. The sample holds approximately 350,000 distinct CDR3 sequences, approximately 12% seen once. The source of this sequence is a human donor who donated a stem cell graft to a child with Fanconi anemia. Here the sequenced sample was PBMCs, taken from the stem cell graft.

The CDR3 DNA reads TGTGCCAGCATGAGGGACTGGGGTGAAGCTTTCTTT. As protein: CASMRDWGEAFF. V gene TRBV2 combines with J gene TRBJ1-1; possibly TRBD1 for D (5 bases). The CDR3 runs 12 residues. V was clipped by 7 bases and J by 7 bases, with 13 bases between them. CDR1 and CDR2 from the germline V gene are SNHLY and FYNNEI.